This T cell receptor (beta chain) was sequenced during a study of immune characterization of retroperitoneal liposarcoma. TCRdb analysed the PCR reads with MiXCR anew, one entry per CDR3 protein. The data hold roughly 7,300 distinct CDR3 sequences, with 25% to 35% observed a single time. Sequencing input: blood. This clonotype was sampled from a male donor with retroperitoneal liposarcoma.

Here the CDR3 DNA reads TGTGCCAGCAGCCCACGAGGGTCTCAAGAGACCCAGTTCTTC. As protein: CASSPRGSQETQFF. The chain combines TRBV7-6 with TRBJ2-1, with a weak D call TRBD2 (5 bases). The CDR3 consists of 14 residues. Germline assignment: CDR1 SGHVS and CDR2 FNYEAQ. V was trimmed by 5 bases and J by 13 bases, leaving 21 bases between them.